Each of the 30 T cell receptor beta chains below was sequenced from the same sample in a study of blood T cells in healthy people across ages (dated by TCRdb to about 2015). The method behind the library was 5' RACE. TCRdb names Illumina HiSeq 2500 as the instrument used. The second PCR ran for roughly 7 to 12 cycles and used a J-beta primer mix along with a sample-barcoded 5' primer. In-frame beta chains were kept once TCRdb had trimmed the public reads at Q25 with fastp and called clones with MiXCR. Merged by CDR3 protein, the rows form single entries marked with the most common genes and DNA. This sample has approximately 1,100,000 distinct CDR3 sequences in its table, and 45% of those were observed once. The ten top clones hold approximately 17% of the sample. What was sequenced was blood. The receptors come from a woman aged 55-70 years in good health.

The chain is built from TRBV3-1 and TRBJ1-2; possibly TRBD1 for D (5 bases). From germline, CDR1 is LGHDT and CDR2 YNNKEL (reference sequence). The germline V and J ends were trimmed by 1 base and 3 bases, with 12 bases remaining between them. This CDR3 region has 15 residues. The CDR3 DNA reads TGTGCCAGCAGCCAAGTTCAGGGAGGAGACTATGGCTACACCTTC. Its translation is CASSQVQGGDYGYTF.

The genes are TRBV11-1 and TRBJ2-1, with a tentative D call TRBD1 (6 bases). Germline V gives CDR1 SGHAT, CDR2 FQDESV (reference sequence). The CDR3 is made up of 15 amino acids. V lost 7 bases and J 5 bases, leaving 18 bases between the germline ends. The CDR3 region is CASNRGSGDDNEQFF. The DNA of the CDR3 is TGTGCCAGCAACAGAGGCTCAGGGGATGACAATGAGCAGTTCTTC.

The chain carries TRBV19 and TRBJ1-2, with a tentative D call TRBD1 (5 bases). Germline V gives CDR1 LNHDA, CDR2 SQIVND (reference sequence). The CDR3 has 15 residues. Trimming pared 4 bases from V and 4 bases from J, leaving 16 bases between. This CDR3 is CASSTTGTNFYGYTF. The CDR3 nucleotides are TGTGCCAGTAGTACAACCGGGACTAATTTCTATGGCTACACCTTC.

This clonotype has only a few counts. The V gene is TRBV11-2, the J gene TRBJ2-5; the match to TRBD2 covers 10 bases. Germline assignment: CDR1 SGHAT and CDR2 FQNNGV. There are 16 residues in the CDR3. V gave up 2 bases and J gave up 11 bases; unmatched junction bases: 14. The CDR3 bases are TGTGCCAGCAGCTTATTGTCTAGCGGGAGTTTGGTTGAGCAGTACTTC. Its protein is CASSLLSSGSLVEQYF. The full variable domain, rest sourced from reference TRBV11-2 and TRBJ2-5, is EAGVAQSPRYKIIEKRQSVAFWCNPISGHATLYWYQQILGQGPKLLIQFQNNGVVDDSQLPKDRFSAERLKGVDSTLKIQPAKLEDSAVYLCASSLLSSGSLVEQYFGPGTRLLVL.

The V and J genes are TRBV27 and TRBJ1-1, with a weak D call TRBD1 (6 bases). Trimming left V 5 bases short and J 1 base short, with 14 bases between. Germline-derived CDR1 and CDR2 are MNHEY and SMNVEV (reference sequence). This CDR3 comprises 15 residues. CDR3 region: CASSPYRVENTEAFF. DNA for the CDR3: TGTGCCAGCAGTCCCTACAGGGTGGAGAACACTGAAGCTTTCTTT.

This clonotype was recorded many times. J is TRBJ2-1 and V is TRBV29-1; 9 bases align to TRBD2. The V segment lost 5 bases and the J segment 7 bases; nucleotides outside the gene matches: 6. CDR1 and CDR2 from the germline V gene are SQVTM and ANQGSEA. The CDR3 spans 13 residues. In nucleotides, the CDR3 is TGCAGCGTTCGGGTAGCGGGAGCAAATGAGCAGTTCTTC. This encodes CSVRVAGANEQFF.

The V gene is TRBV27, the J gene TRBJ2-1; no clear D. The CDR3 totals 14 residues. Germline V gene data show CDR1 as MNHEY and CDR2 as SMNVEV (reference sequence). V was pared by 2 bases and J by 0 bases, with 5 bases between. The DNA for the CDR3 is TGTGCCAGCAGTTTAGACTTCTCCTACAATGAGCAGTTCTTC. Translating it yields CASSLDFSYNEQFF.

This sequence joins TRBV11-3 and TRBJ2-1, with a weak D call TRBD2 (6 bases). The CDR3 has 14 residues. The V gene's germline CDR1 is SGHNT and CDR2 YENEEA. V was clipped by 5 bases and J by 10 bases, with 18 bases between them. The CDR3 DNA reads TGTGCCAGCAGCCTTGGGGACCTGGCGGGGGAGCAGTTCTTC. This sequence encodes CASSLGDLAGEQFF. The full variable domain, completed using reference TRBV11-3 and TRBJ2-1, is EAGVVQSPRYKIIEKKQPVAFWCNPISGHNTLYWYLQNLGQGPELLIRYENEEAVDDSQLPKDRFSAERLKGVDSTLKIQPAELGDSAVYLCASSLGDLAGEQFFGPGTRLTVL.

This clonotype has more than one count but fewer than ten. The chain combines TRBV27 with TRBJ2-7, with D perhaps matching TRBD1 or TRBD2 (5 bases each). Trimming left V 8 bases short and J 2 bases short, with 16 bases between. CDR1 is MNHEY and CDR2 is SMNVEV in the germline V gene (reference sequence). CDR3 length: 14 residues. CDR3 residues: CASGRGTTTYEQYF. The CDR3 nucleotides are TGTGCCAGCGGACGTGGGACCACGACCTACGAGCAGTACTTC.

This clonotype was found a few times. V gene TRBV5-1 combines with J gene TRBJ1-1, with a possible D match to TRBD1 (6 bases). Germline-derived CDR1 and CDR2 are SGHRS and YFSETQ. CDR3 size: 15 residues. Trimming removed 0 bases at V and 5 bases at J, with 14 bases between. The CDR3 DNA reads TGCGCCAGCAGCTTGGTTGGCGGGGGCGGGACTGAAGCTTTCTTT. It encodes CASSLVGGGGTEAFF.

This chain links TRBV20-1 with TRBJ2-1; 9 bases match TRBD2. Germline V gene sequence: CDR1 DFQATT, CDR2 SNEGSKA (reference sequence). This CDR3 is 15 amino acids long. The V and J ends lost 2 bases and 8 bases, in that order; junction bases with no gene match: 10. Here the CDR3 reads CSARTGTSIADEQFF. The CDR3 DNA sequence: TGCAGTGCTAGAACCGGGACTAGCATAGCAGATGAGCAGTTCTTC.

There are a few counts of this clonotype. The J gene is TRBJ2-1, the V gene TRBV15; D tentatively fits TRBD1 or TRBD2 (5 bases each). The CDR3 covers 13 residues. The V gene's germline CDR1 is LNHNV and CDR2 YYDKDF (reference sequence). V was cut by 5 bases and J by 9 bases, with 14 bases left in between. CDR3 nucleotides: TGTGCCACCAGCCGATGGGCAGGGACTGAGCAGTTCTTC. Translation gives CATSRWAGTEQFF.

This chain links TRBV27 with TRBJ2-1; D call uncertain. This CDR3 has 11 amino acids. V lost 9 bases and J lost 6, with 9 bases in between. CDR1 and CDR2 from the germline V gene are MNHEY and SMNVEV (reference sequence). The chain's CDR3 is CASYTGNEQFF. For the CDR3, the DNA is TGTGCCAGTTATACGGGCAATGAGCAGTTCTTC.

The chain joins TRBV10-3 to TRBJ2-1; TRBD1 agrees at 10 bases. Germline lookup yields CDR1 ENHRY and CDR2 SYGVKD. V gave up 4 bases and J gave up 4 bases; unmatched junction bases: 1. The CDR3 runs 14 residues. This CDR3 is CAISAGQGYNEQFF. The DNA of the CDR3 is TGTGCCATCAGTGCGGGACAGGGGTACAATGAGCAGTTCTTC.

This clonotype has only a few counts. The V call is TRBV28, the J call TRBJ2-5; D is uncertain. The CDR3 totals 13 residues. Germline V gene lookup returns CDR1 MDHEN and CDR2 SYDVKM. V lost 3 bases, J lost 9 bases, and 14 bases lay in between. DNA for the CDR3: TGTGCCAGCAGTTTCGGCCGGATCAAGGCCCAGTACTTC. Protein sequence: CASSFGRIKAQYF.

CDR3 residues: CASSNTGRNEQYF. Written as DNA, the CDR3 is TGTGCCAGCAGCAACACAGGGCGGAATGAGCAGTACTTC. The chain has TRBV12-3 or TRBV12-4 and TRBJ2-7; possibly TRBD1 for D (6 bases). The CDR3 sequence is 13 residues long. V lost 6 bases and J lost 7, with 16 bases in between.

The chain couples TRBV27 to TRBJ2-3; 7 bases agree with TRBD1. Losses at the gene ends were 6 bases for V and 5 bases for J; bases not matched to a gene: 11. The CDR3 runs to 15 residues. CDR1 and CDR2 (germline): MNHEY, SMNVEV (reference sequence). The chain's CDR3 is CASSRTGVRIDTQYF. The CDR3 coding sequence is TGTGCCAGCAGCCGAACAGGGGTGAGGATAGATACGCAGTATTTT.

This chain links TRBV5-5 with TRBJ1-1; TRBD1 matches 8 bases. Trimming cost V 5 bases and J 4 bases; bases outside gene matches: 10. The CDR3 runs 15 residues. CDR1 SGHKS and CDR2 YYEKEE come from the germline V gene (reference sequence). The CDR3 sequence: CASSWGTGGVTEAFF. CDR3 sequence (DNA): TGTGCCAGCAGTTGGGGGACAGGCGGAGTCACTGAAGCTTTCTTT.

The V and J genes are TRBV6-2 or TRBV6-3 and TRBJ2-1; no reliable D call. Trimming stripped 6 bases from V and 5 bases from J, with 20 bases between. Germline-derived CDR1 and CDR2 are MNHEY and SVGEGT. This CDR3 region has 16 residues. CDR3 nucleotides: TGTGCCAGCAGCCTCATTCTGTCGATCCTTGACAATGAGCAGTTCTTC. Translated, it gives CASSLILSILDNEQFF.

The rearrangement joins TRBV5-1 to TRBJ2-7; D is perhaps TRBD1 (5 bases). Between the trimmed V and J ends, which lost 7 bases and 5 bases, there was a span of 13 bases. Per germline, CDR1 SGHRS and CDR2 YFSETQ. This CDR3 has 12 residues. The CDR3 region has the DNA TGCGCCAGCCGACAGTCATTGCACGAGCAGTACTTC. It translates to CASRQSLHEQYF.

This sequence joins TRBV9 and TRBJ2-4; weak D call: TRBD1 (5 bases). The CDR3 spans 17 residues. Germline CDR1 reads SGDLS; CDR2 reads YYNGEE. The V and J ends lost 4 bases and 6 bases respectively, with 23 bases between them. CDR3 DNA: TGTGCCAGCAGCCCCCCCGGAGCCGCACAGGATGGAAACATTCAGTACTTC. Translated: CASSPPGAAQDGNIQYF. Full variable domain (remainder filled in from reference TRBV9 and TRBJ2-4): DSGVTQTPKHLITATGQRVTLRCSPRSGDLSVYWYQQSLDQGLQFLIQYYNGEERAKGNILERFSAQQFPDLHSELNLSSLELGDSALYFCASSPPGAAQDGNIQYFGAGTRLSVL.

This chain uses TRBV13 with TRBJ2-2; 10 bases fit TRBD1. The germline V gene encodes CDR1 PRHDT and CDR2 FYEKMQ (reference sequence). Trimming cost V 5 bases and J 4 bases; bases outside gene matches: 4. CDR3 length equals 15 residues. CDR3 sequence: CASSQGQGSTGELFF. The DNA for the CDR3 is TGTGCCAGCAGCCAGGGACAGGGGAGCACCGGGGAGCTGTTTTTT.

The CDR3 reads CATSEGTGSSTDTQYF. CDR3 coding DNA: TGTGCCACCAGCGAGGGGACTGGATCTAGCACAGATACGCAGTATTTT. The V and J genes are TRBV15 and TRBJ2-3, with TRBD2 as a possible D gene (6 bases). V was clipped by 5 bases and J by 0 bases, with 15 bases between them. Germline CDR1 LNHNV, CDR2 YYDKDF (reference sequence). The CDR3 runs 16 residues.

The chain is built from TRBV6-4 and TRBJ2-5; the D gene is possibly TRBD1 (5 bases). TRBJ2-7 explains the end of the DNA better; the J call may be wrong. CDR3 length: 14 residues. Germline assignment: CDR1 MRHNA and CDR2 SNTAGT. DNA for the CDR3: TGTGCCAGCAGTGACTCAGGGGCCCCATACGAGCAGTACTTC. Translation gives CASSDSGAPYEQYF.

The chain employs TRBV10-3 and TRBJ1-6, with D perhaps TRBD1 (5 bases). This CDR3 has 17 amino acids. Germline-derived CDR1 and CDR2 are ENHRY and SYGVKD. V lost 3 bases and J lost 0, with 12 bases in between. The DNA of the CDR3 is TGTGCCATCAGTGAAGTGTCTAGGGGCTCCTATAATTCACCCCTCCACTTT. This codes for CAISEVSRGSYNSPLHF.

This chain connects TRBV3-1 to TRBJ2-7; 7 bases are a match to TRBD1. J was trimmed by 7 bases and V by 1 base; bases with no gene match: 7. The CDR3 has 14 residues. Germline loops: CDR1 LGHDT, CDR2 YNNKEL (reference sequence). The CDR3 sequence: CASSQGRGTQEQYF. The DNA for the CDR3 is TGTGCCAGCAGCCAAGGCAGGGGGACCCAAGAGCAGTACTTC.

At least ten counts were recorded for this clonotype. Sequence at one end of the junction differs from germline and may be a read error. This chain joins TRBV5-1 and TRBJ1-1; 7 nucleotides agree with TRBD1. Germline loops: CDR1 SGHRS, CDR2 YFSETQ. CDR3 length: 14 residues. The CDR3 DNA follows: TGTGCCAGCAGCTTAGCAGGGGGGAACACTGAAGCTTTCTTT. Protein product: CASSLAGGNTEAFF.

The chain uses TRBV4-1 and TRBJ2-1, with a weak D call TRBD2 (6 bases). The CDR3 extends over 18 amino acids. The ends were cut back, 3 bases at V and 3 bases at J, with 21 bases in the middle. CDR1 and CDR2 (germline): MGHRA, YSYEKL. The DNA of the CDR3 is TGCGCCAGCAGCCAGTCTGGGACCCCGGGAGCGGGCTACAATGAGCAGTTCTTC. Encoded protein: CASSQSGTPGAGYNEQFF.

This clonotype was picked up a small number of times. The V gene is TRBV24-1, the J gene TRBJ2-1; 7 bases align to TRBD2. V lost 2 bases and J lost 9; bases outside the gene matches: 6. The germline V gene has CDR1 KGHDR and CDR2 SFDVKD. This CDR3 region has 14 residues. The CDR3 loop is CATSDYHSGSEQFF. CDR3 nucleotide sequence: TGTGCCACCAGTGATTACCATAGCGGGTCTGAGCAGTTCTTC.

CDR3 DNA: TGCAGTGCTAGAAGGAGCCCTCGACCAACGGCTTTCTTT. This gives the protein CSARRSPRPTAFF. V usage is TRBV20-1 and J usage is TRBJ1-1; D is undetermined. With 2 bases removed from V and 11 bases from J, the gap between germline ends came to 18 bases. The CDR3 has 13 amino acids. The germline CDR1 and CDR2 sequences are DFQATT and SNEGSKA (reference sequence).